This TCR beta chain derives from a study of T cell repertoires in aging, cancer and after chemotherapy. Across the study: Six age groups, ranging from 30 or younger to 70 or older, included the donors. Approximately 8 million TCR reads were in the whole dataset.

Findings of the study overall: Untreated cancer patients had significantly lower blood TCR diversity than age-matched healthy donors.

A mixed TRB-A/B primer pool amplified rearranged TRB by multiplex touch-down PCR. TCRdb independently ran MiXCR on the multiplex PCR reads; one entry per CDR3 protein. In the table there are under 2,000 distinct CDR3 sequences, around 20% of which are singletons. Amplification of TCR beta used genomic DNA extracted from peripheral blood. Trimming took off 6 bases at V and 2 bases at J, with 13 bases between the two ends. The CDR3 covers 14 residues. Germline CDR1 reads MNHNS; CDR2 reads SASEGT. This clonotype is medium-sized within its sample. As yet, its antigen is unknown. The receptor's source is a human donor with a solid tumor. Sequenced material: blood. This sequence joins TRBV6-1 and TRBJ1-2; D gene unclear. The CDR3 loop is CASRPIGVNYGYTF. The CDR3 DNA reads TGTGCCAGCAGGCCTATCGGGGTCAACTATGGCTACACCTTC.